This T cell receptor (beta chain) was recovered during a study of OX40 agonist ivuxolimab in advanced cancers. TCRdb's copy holds only in-frame clones and misses some; the assay was immunoSEQ multiplex PCR. The data contain fewer than 95,000 clones, around 90% of them singletons. This TCR was sampled from an adult with an advanced solid tumor such as melanoma, head and neck, liver or kidney cancer. Material: CD4+ or CD8+ T cells sorted from blood, obtained in a trial of the OX40 agonist ivuxolimab.

The CDR3 region has the DNA TGCGCCAGCAGCGGGGCCACGAACACCGGGGAGCTGTTTTTT. It codes for CASSGATNTGELFF. The V and J genes are TRBV5-1 and TRBJ2-2, with D possibly matching TRBD1 (5 bases). The CDR3 is made up of 14 amino acids. Germline loops: CDR1 SGHRS, CDR2 YFSETQ. Trimming took 4 bases from V and 0 from J, leaving 7 bases between them.